This entry is about one TCR beta chain. The antigen it binds to is not known. Nothing much larger sits one base from this clone, and base qualities are not available. The germline V gene sets CDR1 to MNHEY and CDR2 to SVGAGI. The CDR3 has 15 amino acids, counting the end cysteine and phenylalanine. CDR3 DNA is the only sequence kept; it has 45 bases, read in frame from the first base. V was cut back by 0 bases and J by 6 bases, leaving a gap of 12 bases between them. This sample is part of a study of blood T cells in healthy people across ages (dated by TCRdb to the mid-2010s). As for the study more broadly: Template switching captured roughly one uniquely barcoded TCR beta cDNA molecule per two T cells in model experiments. The study analyzed two additional independent replicas of 1 million unique cDNA reads from the same blood draw for two donors, one aged 18 to 30 and one aged 80 or older. The donors were split into four age groups: young (average around 16 years), middle-aged (over 35), aged (more than 60) and long-lived (approximately 80). To avoid experimental bias, donors of different ages were distributed randomly across sequencing lanes. Using deep sequencing normalized with unique cDNA molecular identifiers, the study measured how TCR beta repertoire diversity changes with age.

Results and caveats for the whole study, not just this receptor: Because the CMV infection status of the donors was unknown, age-related changes in expanded clonotypes may potentially have been confounded. Compared with the aged group, the long-lived group had more naive CD4+ T cells, fewer expanded clones and increased TCR diversity, a pattern suggesting age selection. Bulk unsorted PBMC profiling prevented conclusive comparison of naive and antigen-experienced compartments. Total diversity estimates from one million sequenced T cells were considered lower bounds and underestimates. As age increased, observed TCR beta diversity per million T cells dropped in a roughly linear way, and a significant reduction was already evident by age 40. Observed TCR beta diversity correlated strongly with the percentage of naive T cells measured by flow cytometry.

Systemically healthy Caucasian individuals from Russia, some 40 in total and aged about 6 to 100 years, were included as donors. Each donor gave roughly 11 milliliters of peripheral blood, drawn into EDTA-treated Vacutainer tubes. Ficoll-Paque density-gradient centrifugation was used to isolate PBMCs, with at least 7 million per sample. Total RNA, at least 6 micrograms per sample, was extracted from PBMCs with Trizol reagent. For every donor, flow cytometry on a PBMC aliquot measured the percentage of naive CD45RAhigh/CD27high T cells. Library generation was performed with 5' RACE. The sequencer listed for this sample is Illumina HiSeq 2500. The second PCR ran for about 7 to 11 cycles and used a J-beta primer mix along with a sample-barcoded 5' primer. A template-switch 5' adaptor carrying 12 random nucleotides introduced a unique molecular identifier onto each TCR beta cDNA molecule. Each sample yielded at least 2.5 million CDR3-containing paired-end reads. The Mint cDNA synthesis kit, primed by a TRBC-specific oligonucleotide, was used to synthesize first-strand cDNA from all RNA. Following uracil-DNA glycosylase treatment, all cDNA underwent a first 18-cycle PCR with the universal primers M1SS and BC2_uni_R. Per the source publication's procedure: For normalization, 1 million high-quality reads were randomly selected from each sample, with every read carrying a distinct molecular identifier. Instead of being binned into consensus sequences, reads that shared molecular identifiers were thrown out. CDR3 identification, clonotype clustering and error correction used MiTCR with a Q25 quality threshold and the strictest error-elimination algorithm. A nonparametric unseen species model with Euler transformation was used to estimate lower-bound total TCR beta diversity. TCRdb applied fastp at Q25 and MiXCR to the public reads, then kept only in-frame beta chains. Every CDR3 protein is listed once, alongside the most common genes and DNA of its rows. It is TCRdb's table, rather than the study itself, that gives the V and J calls and clone size. This sample has around 1,600,000 distinct CDR3 sequences in its table, and about 45% of those were observed once. Of the sample, roughly 3.7% falls within the top ten clones.

Recombination linked TRBV6-5 to TRBJ1-5, with no confidently assigned D gene. The sample comprised blood. This clonotype was sampled from a woman aged 18-29 years in good health. At the DNA level, the sequence is TGTGCCAGCAGTTACTCGTTCAAAACGACTCAGCCCCAGCATTTT. The translation is CASSYSFKTTQPQHF.